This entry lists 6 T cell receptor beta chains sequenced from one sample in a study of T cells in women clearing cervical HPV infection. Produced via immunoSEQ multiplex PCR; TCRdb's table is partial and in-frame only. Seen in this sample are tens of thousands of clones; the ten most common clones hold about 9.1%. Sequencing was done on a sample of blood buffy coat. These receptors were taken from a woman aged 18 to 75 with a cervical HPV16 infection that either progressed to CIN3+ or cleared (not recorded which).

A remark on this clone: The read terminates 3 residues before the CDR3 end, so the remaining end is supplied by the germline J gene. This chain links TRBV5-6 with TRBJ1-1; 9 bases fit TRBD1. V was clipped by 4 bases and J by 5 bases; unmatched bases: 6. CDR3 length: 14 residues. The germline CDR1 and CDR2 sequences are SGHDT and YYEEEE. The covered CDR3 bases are TGTGCCAGCAGCCAGGACAGGGGAGCGACTGAA. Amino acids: CASSQDRGATE. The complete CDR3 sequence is CASSQDRGATEAFF.

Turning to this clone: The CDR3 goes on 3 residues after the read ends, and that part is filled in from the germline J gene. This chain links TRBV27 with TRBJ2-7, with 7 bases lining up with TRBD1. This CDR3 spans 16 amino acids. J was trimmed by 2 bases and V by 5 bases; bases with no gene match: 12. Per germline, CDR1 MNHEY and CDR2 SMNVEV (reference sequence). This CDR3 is CASSPVGTEYTYEQYF. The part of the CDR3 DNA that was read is TGTGCCAGCAGTCCCGTAGGGACAGAATATACCTACGAG.

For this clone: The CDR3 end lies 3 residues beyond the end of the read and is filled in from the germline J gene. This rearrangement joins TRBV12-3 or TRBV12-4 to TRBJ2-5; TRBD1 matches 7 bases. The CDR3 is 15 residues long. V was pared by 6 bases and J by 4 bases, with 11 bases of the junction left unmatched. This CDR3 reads CASSPLRTGGETQYF. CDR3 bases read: TGTGCCAGCAGCCCCCTCCGGACAGGCGGAGAGACC.

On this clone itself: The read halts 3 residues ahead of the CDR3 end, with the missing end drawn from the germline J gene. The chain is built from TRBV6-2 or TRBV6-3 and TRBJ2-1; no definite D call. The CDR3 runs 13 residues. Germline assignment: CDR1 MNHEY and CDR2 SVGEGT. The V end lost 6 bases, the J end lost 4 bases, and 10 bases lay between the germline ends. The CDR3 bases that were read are TGTGCCAGCAGAGACAATCATTACAATGAG. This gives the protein CASRDNHYNE. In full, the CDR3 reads CASRDNHYNEQFF.

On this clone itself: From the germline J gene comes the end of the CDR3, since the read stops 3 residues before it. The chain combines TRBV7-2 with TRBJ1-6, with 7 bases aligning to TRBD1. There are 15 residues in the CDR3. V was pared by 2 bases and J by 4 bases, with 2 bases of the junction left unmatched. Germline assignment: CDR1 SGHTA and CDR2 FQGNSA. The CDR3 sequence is CASSLTGQYNSPLHF. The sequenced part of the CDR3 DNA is TGTGCCAGCAGCTTAACGGGACAGTATAATTCACCC.

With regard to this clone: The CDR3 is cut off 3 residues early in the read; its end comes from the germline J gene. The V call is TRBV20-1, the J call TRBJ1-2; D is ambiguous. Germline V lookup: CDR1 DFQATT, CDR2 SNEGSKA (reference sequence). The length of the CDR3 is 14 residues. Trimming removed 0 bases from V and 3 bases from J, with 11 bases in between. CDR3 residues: CSARDLEVDYGYTF. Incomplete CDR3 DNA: TGCAGTGCTAGAGATCTAGAGGTGGACTATGGC.